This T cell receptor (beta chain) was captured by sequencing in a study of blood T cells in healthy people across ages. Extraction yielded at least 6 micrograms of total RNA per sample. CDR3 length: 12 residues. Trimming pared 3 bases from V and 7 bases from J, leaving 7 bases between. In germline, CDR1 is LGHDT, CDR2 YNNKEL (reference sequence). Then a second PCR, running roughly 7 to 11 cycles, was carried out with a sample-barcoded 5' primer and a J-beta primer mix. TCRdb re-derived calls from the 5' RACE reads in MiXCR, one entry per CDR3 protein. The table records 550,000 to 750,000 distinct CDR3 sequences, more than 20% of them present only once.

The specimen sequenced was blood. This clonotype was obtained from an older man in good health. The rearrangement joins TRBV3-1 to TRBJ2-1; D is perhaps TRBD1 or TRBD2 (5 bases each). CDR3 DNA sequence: TGTGCCAGCAGCCATTGGGGGAATGAGCAGTTCTTC. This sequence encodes CASSHWGNEQFF.